This T cell receptor (beta chain) was captured in a study of blood T cell repertoires in COVID-19. At the level of the study: Spain, Italy and the United States supplied samples that represented acute and convalescent COVID-19. From T cells, B-cell-depleted T cells, or PBMCs came the material, which was cDNA or gDNA.

Germline-derived CDR1 and CDR2 are MGHDK and SYGVNS. The junction had 6 bases not matched to a gene; V was cut back by 1 base and J by 7 bases. This CDR3 is built from 16 residues. In the source study's methods: Estimation of nucleated cell counts was performed using reference gene primer amplification. Produced via immunoSEQ multiplex PCR; TCRdb's table is partial and in-frame only. V, J and clone size derive from that table, while D and trimming were established from the DNA sequence. The sample holds some 210,000 clones, roughly 84% seen once. The TCR originated in a human donor in a cohort sampled during active COVID-19. What was sequenced was peripheral blood. The gene calls are TRBV25-1 and TRBJ1-6, with 8 bases fitting TRBD1. The CDR3 DNA sequence: TGTGCCAGCAGTGAATCCCAACAGGGGGTGAATTCACCCCTCCACTTT. This encodes CASSESQQGVNSPLHF. The full variable domain, with the rest looked up from reference TRBV25-1 and TRBJ1-6, is EADIYQTPRYLVIGTGKKITLECSQTMGHDKMYWYQQDPGMELHLIHYSYGVNSTEKGDLSSESTVSRIRTEHFPLTLESARPSHTSQYLCASSESQQGVNSPLHFGNGTRLTVT.